Reported below is one T cell receptor beta chain. The data derive from a study of blood T cell repertoires in COVID-19. Study background: COVID-19 samples from acute and convalescent phases originated in the United States, Italy and Spain. PBMCs, B-cell-depleted T cells, or T cells provided the cDNA or gDNA that made up the material.

The germline V gene encodes CDR1 SNHLY and CDR2 FYNNEI. CDR3 length equals 14 residues. Trimming removed 2 bases at V and 4 bases at J, with 9 bases between. How the authors handled the data: How many nucleated cells were present was estimated from reference gene primer amplification. Using immunoSEQ multiplex PCR, the repertoire was profiled, and TCRdb retains in-frame clones only, with some absent. That table furnishes V, J and clone size, whereas the DNA furnished D and trimming. Altogether fewer than 250,000 clones are present, about 80% being singletons, with the ten largest covering about 7%. The clonotype originates from a man in his sixties with acute or convalescent COVID-19. V gene TRBV2 combines with J gene TRBJ1-5; D not resolved. Sequencing was done on a sample of peripheral blood. The CDR3 loop reads CASSESGRNQPQHF. In nucleotides, the CDR3 is TGTGCCAGCAGTGAATCCGGCAGGAATCAGCCCCAGCATTTT.